The 14 T cell receptor beta chains listed next were all sequenced from one sample in a study of blood T cell repertoires in COVID-19. Produced via immunoSEQ multiplex PCR; TCRdb's table is partial and in-frame only. The sample carries around 100,000 clones, 82% recorded once. Sequencing was carried out using peripheral blood. All receptors come from a man aged 65 to 79 with acute or convalescent COVID-19.

This rearrangement joins TRBV15 to TRBJ1-4; TRBD1 matches 7 bases. The J segment lost 9 bases and the V segment lost 0 bases, leaving 10 bases of the junction unmatched. This CDR3 spans 16 amino acids. Germline V gene lookup returns CDR1 LNHNV and CDR2 YYDKDF (reference sequence). The CDR3 region has the DNA TGTGCCACCAGCAGAGATCTTGGGCAGGGGGATAAAAAACTGTTTTTT. The encoded protein is CATSRDLGQGDKKLFF. Full variable domain (rest looked up from reference TRBV15 and TRBJ1-4): DAMVIQNPRYQVTQFGKPVTLSCSQTLNHNVMYWYQQKSSQAPKLLFHYYDKDFNNEADTPDNFQSRRPNTSFCFLDIRSPGLGDTAMYLCATSRDLGQGDKKLFFGSGTQLSVL.

The genes are TRBV7-9 and TRBJ2-1; 12 bases agree with TRBD1. V dropped 5 bases and J dropped 9; count of bases not matched to a gene: 5. Germline V gives CDR1 SEHNR, CDR2 FQNEAQ (reference sequence). The CDR3 spans 14 residues. CDR3 residues: CASSPRDRGLEQFF. The CDR3 bases are TGTGCCAGCAGCCCCCGGGACAGGGGGCTTGAGCAGTTCTTC.

The V call is TRBV9, the J call TRBJ2-3; D is possibly TRBD1 (6 bases). Trimming cost V 7 bases and J 0 bases, with 12 bases left between them. Germline-derived CDR1 and CDR2 are SGDLS and YYNGEE. The CDR3 contains 14 residues. CDR3 nucleotides: TGTGCCAGCGCCCGGGACACTAGCACAGATACGCAGTATTTT. This sequence encodes CASARDTSTDTQYF.

The chain has TRBV6-5 and TRBJ2-5, with TRBD1 identical over 7 bases. Losses at the gene ends were 7 bases for V and 0 bases for J; bases not matched to a gene: 8. The germline gives CDR1 MNHEY, CDR2 SVGAGI. CDR3 size: 15 residues. CDR3 DNA sequence: TGTGCCAGCAATGGACAGGACTTGTACCAAGAGACCCAGTACTTC. Its protein product is CASNGQDLYQETQYF.

The rearrangement uses TRBV9 and TRBJ1-2; D is ambiguous. Trimming shortened V by 4 bases and J by 8 bases, and 18 bases separated the two germline ends. Germline V gene sequence: CDR1 SGDLS, CDR2 YYNGEE. This CDR3 contains 14 residues. CDR3 sequence (DNA): TGTGCCAGCAGCTACCTATCCCAGGTAGAAGGCTACACCTTC. The encoded protein is CASSYLSQVEGYTF.

The chain uses TRBV7-3 and TRBJ2-3; 7 nucleotides line up with TRBD2. Germline V CDR1 and CDR2: SGHTA, FQGTGA. The trim removed 5 bases at V and 4 bases at J, leaving 9 bases unmatched. The CDR3 loop spans 15 amino acids. CDR3 DNA: TGTGCCAGCAGCCTGGCGGGAGCCCTAGCAGATACGCAGTATTTT. This gives the protein CASSLAGALADTQYF. Drawing the rest from reference TRBV7-3 and TRBJ2-3, the complete variable domain is GAGVSQTPSNKVTEKGKYVELRCDPISGHTALYWYRQSLGQGPEFLIYFQGTGAADDSGLPNDRFFAVRPEGSVSTLKIQRTERGDSAVYLCASSLAGALADTQYFGPGTRLTVL.

This clone has more than one count but fewer than ten. V gene TRBV19 combines with J gene TRBJ1-5; D is perhaps TRBD1 (5 bases). The CDR3 totals 15 residues. V lost 1 base to trimming and J lost 4 bases, with 11 bases between them. Germline loops: CDR1 LNHDA, CDR2 SQIVND (reference sequence). For the CDR3, the DNA is TGTGCCAGTAGTATAGGGACATCAAGAAATCAGCCCCAGCATTTT. Its translation is CASSIGTSRNQPQHF.

In its sample, this clone was seen once. The genes are TRBV5-1 and TRBJ1-4; 7 nucleotides match TRBD1. The CDR3 contains 18 residues. V lost 4 bases to trimming and J lost 2 bases; unmatched junction nucleotides: 14. Germline-derived CDR1 and CDR2 are SGHRS and YFSETQ. Here the CDR3 reads CASSRHVPGQPTNEKLFF. CDR3 nucleotide sequence: TGCGCCAGCAGCCGTCACGTCCCGGGACAGCCTACTAATGAAAAACTGTTTTTT.

This chain joins TRBV4-2 and TRBJ2-3; 10 nucleotides align to TRBD2. V lost 5 bases and J lost 5; bases outside the gene matches: 4. Germline V gene lookup returns CDR1 LGHNA and CDR2 YNFKEQ. CDR3 length equals 14 residues. The CDR3 DNA reads as TGTGCCAGCAGCGCTAGCGGGAGCCGAGATACGCAGTATTTT. Translating gives CASSASGSRDTQYF.

The V gene is TRBV7-9, the J gene TRBJ1-4; D is undetermined. Germline CDR1 and CDR2: SEHNR and FQNEAQ (reference sequence). With 6 bases removed from V and 0 bases from J, the gap between germline ends came to 11 bases. CDR3 length: 15 residues. For the CDR3, the DNA is TGTGCCAGCAGTCGAATCGGGACAACTAATGAAAAACTGTTTTTT. It yields the protein CASSRIGTTNEKLFF. The whole variable domain, remainder taken from reference TRBV7-9 and TRBJ1-4, is DTGVSQNPRHKITKRGQNVTFRCDPISEHNRLYWYRQTLGQGPEFLTYFQNEAQLEKSRLLSDRFSAERPKGSFSTLEIQRTEQGDSAMYLCASSRIGTTNEKLFFGSGTQLSVL.

This clone appeared once. This rearrangement joins TRBV24-1 to TRBJ2-7, with TRBD2 matching over 12 bases. CDR1 and CDR2 (germline): KGHDR, SFDVKD. Unmatched junction bases numbered 13, after V lost 0 bases and J lost 5 bases. This CDR3 is built from 19 residues. The CDR3 bases are TGTGCCACCAGTGATTTGGCGGCGATCCTAGCGGGAGGGCACCACGAGCAGTACTTC. Its translation is CATSDLAAILAGGHHEQYF.

The V and J genes are TRBV6-5 and TRBJ1-2; D gene unclear. V gave up 4 bases and J gave up 3 bases, with 3 bases separating them. Germline-derived CDR1 and CDR2 are MNHEY and SVGAGI. The CDR3 consists of 11 residues. In DNA form, the CDR3 reads TGTGCCAGCAGTTCAGACTATGGCTACACCTTC. Translation: CASSSDYGYTF.

In this sample, this clone turned up once. This chain joins TRBV5-4 and TRBJ2-3; possible D gene TRBD1, 5 bases. V gave up 0 bases and J gave up 5 bases, with 10 bases separating them. In germline, CDR1 is SGHNT, CDR2 YYREEE (reference sequence). This CDR3 region has 14 residues. In nucleotides, the CDR3 is TGTGCCAGCAGCTTGGAAGGGGCTGGAGATACGCAGTATTTT. Translated, it gives CASSLEGAGDTQYF.

This clone was seen a handful of times. The rearrangement links TRBV6-5 to TRBJ1-5, with D maybe TRBD1 (5 bases). Per the germline V gene, CDR1 is MNHEY and CDR2 is SVGAGI. The CDR3 length is 15 residues. Trimming cost V 6 bases and J 0 bases, with 12 bases left between them. CDR3: CASRPQGNSNQPQHF. CDR3 sequence (DNA): TGTGCCAGCAGGCCTCAGGGCAATAGCAATCAGCCCCAGCATTTT.